Below, 24 T cell receptor beta chains from the same sample are listed, as sequenced in a study of monozygotic twins with inflammatory bowel disease. TCRdb processed the 5' RACE reads again and assigns one entry to each CDR3 protein, with no DNA. With around 220,000 distinct CDR3 sequences in the sample, the ten largest clones hold 6% to 9%. The material sequenced was blood. These TCRs come from a human donor with ulcerative colitis or Crohn's disease, or a healthy co-twin of an affected twin (not recorded which).

The chain is built from TRBV5-1 and TRBJ1-1. Germline V CDR1 and CDR2: SGHRS, YFSETQ. The CDR3 runs 15 residues. This CDR3 is CASSPTAGSDTEAFF. The full variable domain, completed using reference TRBV5-1 and TRBJ1-1, is KAGVTQTPRYLIKTRGQQVTLSCSPISGHRSVSWYQQTPGQGLQFLFEYFSETQRNKGNFPGRFSGRQFSNSRSEMNVSTLELGDSALYLCASSPTAGSDTEAFFGQGTRLTVV.

J is TRBJ1-5 and V is TRBV5-5; TCRdb's D call, TRBD1, is unchecked because there is no DNA. This CDR3 spans 15 amino acids. CDR1 is SGHKS, CDR2 YYEKEE, per germline (reference sequence). The CDR3 is CASSLAGTGVQPQHF.

The rearrangement links TRBV5-1 to TRBJ2-3; TCRdb reports TRBD1, a call that lacks DNA to check it against. Per the germline V gene, CDR1 is SGHRS and CDR2 is YFSETQ. CDR3 length: 14 amino acids. CDR3: CASSLTGLTDTQYF.

The rearrangement uses TRBV30 and TRBJ2-4; the D call of TRBD2 rests on TCRdb alone, since no DNA is present to check it. The germline V gene encodes CDR1 GTSNPN and CDR2 SVGIG (reference sequence). This CDR3 has 15 residues. The CDR3 loop reads CAWSVTSGSLNIQYF.

The rearrangement joins TRBV7-9 to TRBJ1-5; the D gene TCRdb calls, TRBD1, cannot be checked with no DNA. The germline CDR1 and CDR2 sequences are SEHNR and FQNEAQ (reference sequence). The CDR3 is 17 amino acids. Here the CDR3 reads CASSPTDSRGSNQPQHF.

The rearrangement links TRBV11-1 to TRBJ1-1; TCRdb calls TRBD1, which cannot be checked without DNA. Germline V lookup: CDR1 SGHAT, CDR2 FQDESV (reference sequence). The CDR3 covers 19 residues. The CDR3 loop reads CASKRFLRAAGEMNTEAFF. Complete variable domain (other parts from reference TRBV11-1 and TRBJ1-1): EAEVAQSPRYKITEKSQAVAFWCDPISGHATLYWYRQILGQGPELLVQFQDESVVDDSQLPKDRFSAERLKGVDSTLKIQPAELGDSAMYLCASKRFLRAAGEMNTEAFFGQGTRLTVV.

The chain recombines TRBV9 with TRBJ2-3; TCRdb gives TRBD2 as the D gene, but with no DNA this cannot be confirmed. Per the germline V gene, CDR1 is SGDLS and CDR2 is YYNGEE. The CDR3 totals 19 residues. CDR3 residues: CASSVDGRAEIYSTDTQYF.

V usage is TRBV9 and J usage is TRBJ1-5. The CDR3 covers 15 residues. Per germline, CDR1 SGDLS and CDR2 YYNGEE. The CDR3 sequence: CASSVEAGTNQPQHF.

The gene calls are TRBV7-9 and TRBJ1-4. The V gene's germline CDR1 is SEHNR and CDR2 FQNEAQ (reference sequence). The CDR3 runs to 13 residues. This CDR3 reads CASSLVPNEKLFF. Combining the CDR3 with reference TRBV7-9 and TRBJ1-4 gives the whole variable domain DTGVSQNPRHKITKRGQNVTFRCDPISEHNRLYWYRQTLGQGPEFLTYFQNEAQLEKSRLLSDRFSAERPKGSFSTLEIQRTEQGDSAMYLCASSLVPNEKLFFGSGTQLSVL.

The chain combines TRBV3-1 with TRBJ2-3; there is no DNA to check the TCRdb D call of TRBD2. This CDR3 is 16 amino acids long. Germline CDR1 reads LGHDT; CDR2 reads YNNKEL (reference sequence). The CDR3 sequence: CASSQRLPSSTDTQYF.

The rearrangement joins TRBV5-1 to TRBJ2-2; no DNA is available, so the TRBD1 call from TCRdb remains unchecked. The CDR3 consists of 14 residues. Germline CDR1 and CDR2: SGHRS and YFSETQ. The CDR3: CASSQDRGTGELFF.

This chain uses TRBV6-6 with TRBJ1-4; absent DNA, TCRdb's TRBD1 call cannot be checked. Germline V gives CDR1 MNHNY, CDR2 SVGAGI (reference sequence). This CDR3 is built from 12 residues. CDR3 loop: CATGGFNEKLFF.

The chain uses TRBV4-2 and TRBJ1-3. From germline, CDR1 is LGHNA and CDR2 YNFKEQ. The CDR3 totals 16 residues. The chain's CDR3 is CASSRDSGSSGNTIYF.

The chain combines TRBV7-9 with TRBJ2-7. In germline, CDR1 is SEHNR, CDR2 FQNEAQ (reference sequence). The CDR3 covers 14 residues. CDR3 protein: CASSRSSPASEQYF.

The chain combines TRBV4-1 with TRBJ1-1. Per germline, CDR1 MGHRA and CDR2 YSYEKL. This CDR3 region has 15 residues. The CDR3 sequence is CASSQTPGLEIEAFF.

The rearrangement links TRBV20-1 to TRBJ2-7. The V gene's germline CDR1 is DFQATT and CDR2 SNEGSKA (reference sequence). CDR3 length: 14 residues. CDR3 residues: CSARPWRNSYEQYF.

The chain is built from TRBV6-2 or TRBV6-3 and TRBJ1-1. Germline V gives CDR1 MNHEY, CDR2 SVGEGT. CDR3 length equals 13 residues. CDR3 amino acids: CASNSAMNTEAFF.

The rearrangement uses TRBV5-6 and TRBJ1-1. The CDR3 spans 12 residues. The germline gives CDR1 SGHDT, CDR2 YYEEEE. CDR3 sequence reads: CASSLMSGVPFF.

The chain recombines TRBV4-2 with TRBJ2-2; lacking DNA, the TRBD2 call made by TCRdb goes unchecked. CDR3 size: 15 residues. The V gene's germline CDR1 is LGHNA and CDR2 YNFKEQ. The CDR3 sequence: CASSQDGGKAGELFF.

The chain joins TRBV7-2 to TRBJ1-2; lacking DNA, the TRBD1 call made by TCRdb goes unchecked. CDR3 length equals 15 residues. Germline V gives CDR1 SGHTA, CDR2 FQGNSA. The CDR3 sequence: CASSTRQGSNYGYTF.

The rearrangement joins TRBV7-9 to TRBJ1-3; the TCRdb D gene call, TRBD1, has no DNA to confirm it. In germline, CDR1 is SEHNR, CDR2 FQNEAQ (reference sequence). The CDR3 loop spans 14 amino acids. The CDR3 spells CASSSTGGGNTIYF. The variable domain in full, with the rest retrieved from reference TRBV7-9 and TRBJ1-3, is DTGVSQNPRHKITKRGQNVTFRCDPISEHNRLYWYRQTLGQGPEFLTYFQNEAQLEKSRLLSDRFSAERPKGSFSTLEIQRTEQGDSAMYLCASSSTGGGNTIYFGEGSWLTVV.

The chain uses TRBV25-1 and TRBJ2-6. CDR3 size: 17 residues. The germline V gene has CDR1 MGHDK and CDR2 SYGVNS. This CDR3 is CASSENLHPPGANVLTF.

The chain carries TRBV7-2 and TRBJ1-2. The CDR3 runs to 15 residues. Germline CDR1 is SGHTA and CDR2 is FQGNSA. This CDR3 is CASSLSGSTAYGYTF.

The chain carries TRBV5-1 and TRBJ2-7. The germline gives CDR1 SGHRS, CDR2 YFSETQ. This CDR3 is built from 14 residues. The CDR3: CASSWTWSSYEQYF.